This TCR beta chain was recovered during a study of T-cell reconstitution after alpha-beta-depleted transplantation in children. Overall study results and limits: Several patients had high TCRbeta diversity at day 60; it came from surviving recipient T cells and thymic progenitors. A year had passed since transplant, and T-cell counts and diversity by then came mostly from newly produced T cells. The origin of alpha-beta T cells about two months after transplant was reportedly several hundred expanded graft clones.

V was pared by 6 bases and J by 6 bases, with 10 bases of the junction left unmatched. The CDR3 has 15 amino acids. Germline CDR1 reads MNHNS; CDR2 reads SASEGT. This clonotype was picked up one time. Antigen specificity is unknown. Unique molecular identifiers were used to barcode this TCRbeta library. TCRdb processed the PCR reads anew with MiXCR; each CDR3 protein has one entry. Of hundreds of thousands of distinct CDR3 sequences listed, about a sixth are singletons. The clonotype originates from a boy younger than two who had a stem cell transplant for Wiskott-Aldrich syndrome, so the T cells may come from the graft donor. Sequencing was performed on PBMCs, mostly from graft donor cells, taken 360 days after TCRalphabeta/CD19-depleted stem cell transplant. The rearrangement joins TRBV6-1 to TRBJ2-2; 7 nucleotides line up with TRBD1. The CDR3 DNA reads TGTGCCAGCAGAATTCAGGGGGTAATGGCCGGGGAGCTGTTTTTT. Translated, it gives CASRIQGVMAGELFF.